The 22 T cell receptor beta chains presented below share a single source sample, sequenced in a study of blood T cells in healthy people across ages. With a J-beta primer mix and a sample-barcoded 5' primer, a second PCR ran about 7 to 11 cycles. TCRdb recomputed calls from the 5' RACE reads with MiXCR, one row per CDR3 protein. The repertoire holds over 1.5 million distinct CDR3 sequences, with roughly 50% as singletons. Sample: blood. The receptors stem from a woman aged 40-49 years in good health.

CDR3 sequence (DNA): TGCAGTGCTAGAGATCGAGGGTCTATTGAAAAACTGTTTTTT. Encoded protein: CSARDRGSIEKLFF. J is TRBJ1-4 and V is TRBV20-1; no clear D. The V end lost 0 bases, the J end lost 7 bases, and 12 bases lay between the germline ends. This CDR3 is built from 14 residues. The germline gives CDR1 DFQATT, CDR2 SNEGSKA (reference sequence).

Written as DNA, the CDR3 is TGTGCCAGCAGCTTGGCCGGGACTAGCGGGGCCCGGTCCTACGAGCAGTACTTC. Protein sequence: CASSLAGTSGARSYEQYF. The chain uses TRBV5-4 and TRBJ2-7, with 13 bases identical to TRBD2. Germline CDR1 is SGHNT and CDR2 is YYREEE (reference sequence). V dropped 0 bases and J dropped 1; count of bases not matched to a gene: 7. CDR3 length: 18 amino acids.

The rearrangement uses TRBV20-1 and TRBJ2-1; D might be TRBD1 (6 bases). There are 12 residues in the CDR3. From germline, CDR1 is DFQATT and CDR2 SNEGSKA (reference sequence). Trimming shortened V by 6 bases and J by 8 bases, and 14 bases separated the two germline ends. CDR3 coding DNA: TGCAGTGCCTTAAGGGGGAGCCATGAGCAGTTCTTC. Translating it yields CSALRGSHEQFF.

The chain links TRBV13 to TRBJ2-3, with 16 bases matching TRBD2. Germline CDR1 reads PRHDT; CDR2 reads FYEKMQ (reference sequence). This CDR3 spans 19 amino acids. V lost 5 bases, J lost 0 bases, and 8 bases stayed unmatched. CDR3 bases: TGTGCCAGCAGCCCACAGGGACTAGCGGGGGGGCGGAGCACAGATACGCAGTATTTT. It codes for CASSPQGLAGGRSTDTQYF.

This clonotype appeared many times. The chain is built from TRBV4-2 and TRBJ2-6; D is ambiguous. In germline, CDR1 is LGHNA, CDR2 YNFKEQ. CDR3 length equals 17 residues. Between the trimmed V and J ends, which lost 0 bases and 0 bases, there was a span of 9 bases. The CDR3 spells CASSQEPRSSGANVLTF. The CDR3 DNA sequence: TGTGCCAGCAGCCAAGAGCCCCGCAGCTCTGGGGCCAACGTCCTGACTTTC.

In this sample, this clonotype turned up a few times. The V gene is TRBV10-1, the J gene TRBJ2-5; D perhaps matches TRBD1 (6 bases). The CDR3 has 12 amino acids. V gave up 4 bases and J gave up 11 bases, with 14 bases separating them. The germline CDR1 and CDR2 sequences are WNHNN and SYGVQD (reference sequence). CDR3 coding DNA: TGCGCCAGCAGTGTACAGGGCTACGGGCAGTACTTC. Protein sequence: CASSVQGYGQYF.

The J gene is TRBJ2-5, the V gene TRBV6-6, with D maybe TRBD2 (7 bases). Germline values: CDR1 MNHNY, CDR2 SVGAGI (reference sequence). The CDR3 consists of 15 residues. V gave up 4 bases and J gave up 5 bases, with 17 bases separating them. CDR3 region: CASSSTSLGGETQYF. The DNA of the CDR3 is TGTGCCAGCAGTTCGACTAGCTTAGGGGGGGAGACCCAGTACTTC.

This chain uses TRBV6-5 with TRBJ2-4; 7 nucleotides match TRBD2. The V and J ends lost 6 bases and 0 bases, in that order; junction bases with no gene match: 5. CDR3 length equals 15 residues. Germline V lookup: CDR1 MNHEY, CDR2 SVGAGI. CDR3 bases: TGTGCCAGCAGGTCAGCGGGAACAGCCAAAAACATTCAGTACTTC. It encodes CASRSAGTAKNIQYF.

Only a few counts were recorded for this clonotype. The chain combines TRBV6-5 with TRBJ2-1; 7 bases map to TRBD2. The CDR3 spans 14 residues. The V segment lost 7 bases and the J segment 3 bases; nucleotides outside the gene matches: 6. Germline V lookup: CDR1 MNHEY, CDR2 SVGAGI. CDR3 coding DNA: TGTGCCAGCACTACCCGGGACTACTACAATGAGCAGTTCTTC. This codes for CASTTRDYYNEQFF.

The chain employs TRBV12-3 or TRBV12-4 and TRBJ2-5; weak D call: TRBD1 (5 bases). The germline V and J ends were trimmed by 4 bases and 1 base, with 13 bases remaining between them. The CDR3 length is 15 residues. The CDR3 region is CASSSIHRFQETQYF. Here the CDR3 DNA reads TGTGCCAGCAGTTCCATCCACAGGTTCCAAGAGACCCAGTACTTC.

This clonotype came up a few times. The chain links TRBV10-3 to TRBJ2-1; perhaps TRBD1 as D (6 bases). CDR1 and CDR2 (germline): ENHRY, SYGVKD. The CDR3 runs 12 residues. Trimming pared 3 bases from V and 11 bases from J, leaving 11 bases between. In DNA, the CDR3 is TGTGCCATCAGTGACCCACAGGGACAGCAGTTCTTC. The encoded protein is CAISDPQGQQFF.

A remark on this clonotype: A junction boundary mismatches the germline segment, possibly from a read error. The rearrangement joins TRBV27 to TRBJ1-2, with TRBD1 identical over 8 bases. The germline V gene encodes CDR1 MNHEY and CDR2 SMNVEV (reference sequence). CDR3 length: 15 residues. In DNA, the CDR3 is TGTGCCAGCGGTTTAGGGGCAGGGGGCAGCTATGGCTACACCTTC. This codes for CASGLGAGGSYGYTF.

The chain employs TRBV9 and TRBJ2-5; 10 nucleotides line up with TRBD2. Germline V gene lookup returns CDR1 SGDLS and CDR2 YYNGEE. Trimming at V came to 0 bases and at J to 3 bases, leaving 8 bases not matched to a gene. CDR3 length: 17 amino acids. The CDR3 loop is CASSVAGAGGLEETQYF. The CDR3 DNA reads TGTGCCAGCAGCGTAGCAGGAGCGGGGGGGCTTGAAGAGACCCAGTACTTC. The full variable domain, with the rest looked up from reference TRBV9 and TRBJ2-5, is DSGVTQTPKHLITATGQRVTLRCSPRSGDLSVYWYQQSLDQGLQFLIQYYNGEERAKGNILERFSAQQFPDLHSELNLSSLELGDSALYFCASSVAGAGGLEETQYFGPGTRLLVL.

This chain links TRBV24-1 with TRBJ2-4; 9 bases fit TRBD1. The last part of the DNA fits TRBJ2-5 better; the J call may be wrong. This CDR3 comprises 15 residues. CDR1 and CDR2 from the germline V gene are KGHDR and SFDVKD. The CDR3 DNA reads TGTGCCACCAGTGAAAACAGGGGGCTGGGAGAGACCCAGTACTTC. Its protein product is CATSENRGLGETQYF.

DNA for the CDR3: TGTGCCAGCAGCCAATTCCAGGGTCGGGCCACCGGGGAGCTGTTTTTT. Its translation is CASSQFQGRATGELFF. The chain combines TRBV3-1 with TRBJ2-2, with TRBD1 as a possible D gene (5 bases). Per germline, CDR1 LGHDT and CDR2 YNNKEL (reference sequence). CDR3 length: 16 residues. With 2 bases removed from V and 4 bases from J, the gap between germline ends came to 14 bases.

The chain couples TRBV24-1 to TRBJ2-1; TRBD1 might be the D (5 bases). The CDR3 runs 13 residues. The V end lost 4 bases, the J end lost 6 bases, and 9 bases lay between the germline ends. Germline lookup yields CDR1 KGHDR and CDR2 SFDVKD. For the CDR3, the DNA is TGTGCCACCAGTGACCCGACAGCCAATGAGCAGTTCTTC. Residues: CATSDPTANEQFF.

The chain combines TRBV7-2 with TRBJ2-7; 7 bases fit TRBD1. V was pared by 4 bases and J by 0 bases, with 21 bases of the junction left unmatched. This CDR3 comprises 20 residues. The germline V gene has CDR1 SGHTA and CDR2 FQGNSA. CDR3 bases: TGTGCCAGCAGCTCACGAAAAGGGGGACAGAAACCACTTCACTCCTACGAGCAGTACTTC. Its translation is CASSSRKGGQKPLHSYEQYF.

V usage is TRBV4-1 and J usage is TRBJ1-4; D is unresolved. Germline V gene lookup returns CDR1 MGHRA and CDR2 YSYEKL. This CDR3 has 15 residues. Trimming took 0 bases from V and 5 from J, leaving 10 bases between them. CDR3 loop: CASSQDPPVNEKLFF. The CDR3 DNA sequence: TGCGCCAGCAGCCAAGATCCGCCAGTGAATGAAAAACTGTTTTTT.

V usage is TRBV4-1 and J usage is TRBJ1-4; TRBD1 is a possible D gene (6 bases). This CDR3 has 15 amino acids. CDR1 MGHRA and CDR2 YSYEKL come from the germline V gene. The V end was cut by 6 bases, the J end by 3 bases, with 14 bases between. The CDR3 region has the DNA TGCGCCAGCAGGCGTGCCGACAGGTCTAATGAAAAACTGTTTTTT. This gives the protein CASRRADRSNEKLFF.

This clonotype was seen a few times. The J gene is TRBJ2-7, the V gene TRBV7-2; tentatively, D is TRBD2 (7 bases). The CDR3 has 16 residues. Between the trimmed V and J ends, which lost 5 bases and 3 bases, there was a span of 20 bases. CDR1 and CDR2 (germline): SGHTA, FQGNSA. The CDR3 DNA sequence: TGTGCCAGCAGCCGCTCAGGGGCGGGGGCCTACTACGAGCAGTACTTC. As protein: CASSRSGAGAYYEQYF.

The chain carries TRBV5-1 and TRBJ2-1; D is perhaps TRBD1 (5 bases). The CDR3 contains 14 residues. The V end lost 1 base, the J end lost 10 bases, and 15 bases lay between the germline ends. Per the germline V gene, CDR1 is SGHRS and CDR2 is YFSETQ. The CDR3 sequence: CASSLNQGSPEQFF. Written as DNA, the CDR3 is TGCGCCAGCAGCTTGAACCAGGGATCCCCCGAGCAGTTCTTC.

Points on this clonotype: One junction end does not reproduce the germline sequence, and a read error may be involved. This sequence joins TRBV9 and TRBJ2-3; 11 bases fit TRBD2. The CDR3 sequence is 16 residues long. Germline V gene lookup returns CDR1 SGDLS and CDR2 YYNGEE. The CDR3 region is CASSVIAGGRTDTQYF. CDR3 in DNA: TGTGCCAGCAGCGTTATAGCGGGGGGGCGTACAGACACGCAGTATTTT.